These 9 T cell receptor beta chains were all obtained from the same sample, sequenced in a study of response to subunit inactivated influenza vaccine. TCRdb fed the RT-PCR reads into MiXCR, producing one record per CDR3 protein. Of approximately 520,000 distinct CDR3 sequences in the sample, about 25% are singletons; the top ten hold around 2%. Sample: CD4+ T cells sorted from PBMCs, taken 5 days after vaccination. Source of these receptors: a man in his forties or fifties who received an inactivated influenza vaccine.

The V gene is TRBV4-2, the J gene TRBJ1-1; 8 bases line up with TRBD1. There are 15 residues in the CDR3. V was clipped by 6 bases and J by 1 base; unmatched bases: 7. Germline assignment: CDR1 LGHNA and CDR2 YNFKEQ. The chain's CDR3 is CASRPWGTGNTEAFF. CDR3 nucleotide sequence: TGTGCCAGCAGACCGTGGGGGACAGGGAACACTGAAGCTTTCTTT.

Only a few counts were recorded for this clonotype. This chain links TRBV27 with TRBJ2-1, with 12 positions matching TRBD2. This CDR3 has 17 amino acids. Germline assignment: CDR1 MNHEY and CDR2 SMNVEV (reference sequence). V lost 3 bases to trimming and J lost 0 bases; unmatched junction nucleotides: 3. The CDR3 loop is CASSLWTSGTSYNEQFF. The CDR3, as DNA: TGTGCCAGCAGTTTGTGGACTAGCGGGACCTCCTACAATGAGCAGTTCTTC.

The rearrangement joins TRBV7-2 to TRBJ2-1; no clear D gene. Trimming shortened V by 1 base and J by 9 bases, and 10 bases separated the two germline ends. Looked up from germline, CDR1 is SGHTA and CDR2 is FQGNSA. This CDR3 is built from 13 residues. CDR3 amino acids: CASSLGVAGEQFF. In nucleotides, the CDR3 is TGTGCCAGCAGCTTAGGGGTCGCTGGTGAGCAGTTCTTC.

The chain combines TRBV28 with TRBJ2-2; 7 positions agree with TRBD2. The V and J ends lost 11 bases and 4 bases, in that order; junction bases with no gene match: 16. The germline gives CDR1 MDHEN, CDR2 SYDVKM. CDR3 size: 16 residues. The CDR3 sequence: CAPSGVGGNITGELFF. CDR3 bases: TGTGCCCCAAGCGGCGTGGGAGGGAACATCACCGGGGAGCTGTTTTTT.

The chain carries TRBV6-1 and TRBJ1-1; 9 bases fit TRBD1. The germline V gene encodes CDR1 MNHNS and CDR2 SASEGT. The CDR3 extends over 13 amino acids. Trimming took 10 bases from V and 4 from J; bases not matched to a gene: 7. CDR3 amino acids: CATEDRGGTEAFF. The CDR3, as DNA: TGTGCCACCGAGGACAGGGGAGGCACTGAAGCTTTCTTT.

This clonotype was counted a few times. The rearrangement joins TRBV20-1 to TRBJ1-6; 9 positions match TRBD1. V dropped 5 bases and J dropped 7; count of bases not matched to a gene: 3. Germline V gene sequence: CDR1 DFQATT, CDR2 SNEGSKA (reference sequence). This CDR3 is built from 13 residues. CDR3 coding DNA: TGCAGTGCTGGACAGGGGCTAAATTCACCCCTCCACTTT. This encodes CSAGQGLNSPLHF.

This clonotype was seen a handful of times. In DNA, the CDR3 is TGCAGTGCTAGAATTGACAGATACGAGCAGTACTTC. The encoded protein is CSARIDRYEQYF. This sequence joins TRBV20-1 and TRBJ2-7, with D possibly being TRBD1 (5 bases). Germline lookup yields CDR1 DFQATT and CDR2 SNEGSKA (reference sequence). V lost 2 bases and J lost 4, with 9 bases in between. This CDR3 contains 12 residues.

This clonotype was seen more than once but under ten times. CDR3 loop: CASSRTYSGNTIYF. In DNA form, the CDR3 reads TGTGCCAGCAGTCGGACATACTCTGGAAACACCATATATTTT. V and J are TRBV7-9 and TRBJ1-3; a possible D gene is TRBD1 (5 bases). The CDR3 contains 14 residues. In germline, CDR1 is SEHNR, CDR2 FQNEAQ (reference sequence). V dropped 6 bases and J dropped 0 bases, with 9 bases sitting between them.

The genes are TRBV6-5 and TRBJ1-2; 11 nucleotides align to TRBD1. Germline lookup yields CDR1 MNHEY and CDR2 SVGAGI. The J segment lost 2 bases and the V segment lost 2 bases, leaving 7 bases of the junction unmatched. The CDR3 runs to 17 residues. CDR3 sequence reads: CASSYRGTGGRNYGYTF. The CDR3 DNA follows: TGTGCCAGCAGTTACCGTGGGACAGGGGGAAGGAACTATGGCTACACCTTC.